Shown below are 27 T cell receptor beta chains from a single sample sequenced in a study of CD8 T cells in Susac syndrome. Random hexamers were used to reverse transcribe the RNA input (roughly 0.5 to 1 ug). TCRdb processed the immunoSEQ multiplex PCR reads anew with MiXCR; each CDR3 protein has one entry. The table shows about 210,000 distinct CDR3 sequences, with 95% occurring only once. Sequencing was carried out using CD4+ T cells from PBMCs. These receptor sequences come from a human donor with multiple sclerosis.

This chain connects TRBV20-1 to TRBJ2-7; D remains ambiguous. The CDR3 sequence is 15 residues long. V lost 5 bases and J lost 3, with 20 bases in between. CDR1 and CDR2 (germline): DFQATT, SNEGSKA (reference sequence). The CDR3 sequence is CSAGSTGQTYYEQYF. The CDR3 bases are TGCAGTGCTGGCTCCACCGGGCAGACTTACTACGAGCAGTACTTC.

DNA for the CDR3: TGTGCCAGCAGCCATGGTCTAGTCTACAATGAGCAGTTCTTC. It yields the protein CASSHGLVYNEQFF. This chain connects TRBV14 to TRBJ2-1; no clear D. Per the germline V gene, CDR1 is SGHDN and CDR2 is FVKESK. The CDR3 is made up of 14 amino acids. The V and J ends lost 3 bases and 3 bases respectively, with 9 bases between them. The full variable domain, rest sourced from reference TRBV14 and TRBJ2-1, is EAGVTQFPSHSVIEKGQTVTLRCDPISGHDNLYWYRRVMGKEIKFLLHFVKESKQDESGMPNNRFLAERTGGTYSTLKVQPAELEDSGVYFCASSHGLVYNEQFFGPGTRLTVL.

Concerning this clonotype itself: One end of the junction varies from germline; a read error may be responsible. V gene TRBV7-7 combines with J gene TRBJ2-1, with 10 positions matching TRBD2. CDR3 length equals 15 residues. Germline CDR1 reads SSHAT; CDR2 reads FNYEAQ (reference sequence). CDR3 region: CASRHLAGDYNEQFF. CDR3 nucleotides: TGTGCTAGCAGGCACCTAGCGGGAGATTACAATGAGCAGTTCTTC.

CDR3 DNA sequence: TGTGCCAGCAGCCAAAGAAAAGAGGGACCAGAGACCCAGTACTTC. Amino acids: CASSQRKEGPETQYF. The chain uses TRBV3-1 and TRBJ2-5; the D gene could be TRBD1 or TRBD2 (5 bases each). Germline CDR1 is LGHDT and CDR2 is YNNKEL (reference sequence). This CDR3 comprises 15 residues. V was trimmed by 2 bases and J by 4 bases, leaving 14 bases between them.

The chain uses TRBV24-1 and TRBJ1-4, with D unclear. CDR3 length equals 18 residues. With 3 bases removed from V and 0 bases from J, the gap between germline ends came to 16 bases. Germline CDR1 and CDR2: KGHDR and SFDVKD. The CDR3 here is CATSDPRGGGTTNEKLFF. The CDR3 region has the DNA TGTGCCACCAGTGATCCACGCGGTGGAGGGACAACTAATGAAAAACTGTTTTTT.

The V call is TRBV20-1, the J call TRBJ2-1, with 9 bases aligning to TRBD2. The V and J ends lost 2 bases and 10 bases, in that order; junction bases with no gene match: 15. Germline V gene data show CDR1 as DFQATT and CDR2 as SNEGSKA (reference sequence). This CDR3 region has 16 residues. The CDR3 DNA follows: TGCAGTGCTAGACCCTTGGAGAGCGGGGGGTCACAGGAGCAGTTCTTC. As protein: CSARPLESGGSQEQFF.

The gene calls are TRBV1 and TRBJ2-5; the DNA was not compared with TRBD2, the D call given in the table. TRBV1 corresponds to a pseudogene. CDR3 length equals 15 residues. DNA of the CDR3: TGCACCAGCAGCCCAGCGGGGGGGATCCAAGAGACCCAGTACTTC. Translated: CTSSPAGGIQETQYF.

This sequence joins TRBV7-3 and TRBJ2-3, with a possible D match to TRBD1 (6 bases). Germline loops: CDR1 SGHTA, CDR2 FQGTGA. V was clipped by 5 bases and J by 2 bases, with 11 bases between them. The CDR3 is made up of 14 amino acids. The DNA of the CDR3 is TGTGCCAGCAGCCCGGACAGATACACAGATACGCAGTATTTT. It encodes CASSPDRYTDTQYF. Supplemented by reference TRBV7-3 and TRBJ2-3, the full variable domain reads GAGVSQTPSNKVTEKGKYVELRCDPISGHTALYWYRQSLGQGPEFLIYFQGTGAADDSGLPNDRFFAVRPEGSVSTLKIQRTERGDSAVYLCASSPDRYTDTQYFGPGTRLTVL.

The rearrangement uses TRBV4-2 and TRBJ1-1; 7 bases are shared with TRBD1. CDR3 length equals 14 residues. Germline CDR1 LGHNA, CDR2 YNFKEQ. V lost 4 bases, J lost 5 bases, and 7 bases stayed unmatched. CDR3 nucleotide sequence: TGTGCCAGCAGCCCCAGGGGGGGCAATACTGAAGCTTTCTTT. It encodes CASSPRGGNTEAFF.

V is TRBV29-1 and J is TRBJ1-1, with D perhaps matching TRBD1 (5 bases). V shed 1 base and J shed 0 bases, with 9 bases lying between them. The CDR3 length is 14 residues. Germline V CDR1 and CDR2: SQVTM, ANQGSEA. The CDR3 sequence: CSVEVNRMNTEAFF. Written as DNA, the CDR3 is TGCAGCGTTGAAGTTAACAGGATGAACACTGAAGCTTTCTTT.

This sequence joins TRBV5-1 and TRBJ2-5; D might be TRBD1 (7 bases). The CDR3 covers 16 residues. Germline V gene data show CDR1 as SGHRS and CDR2 as YFSETQ. Trimming stripped 4 bases from V and 5 bases from J, with 21 bases between. The CDR3 protein is CASSPLDREAGETQYF. CDR3 nucleotides: TGCGCCAGCAGCCCTTTAGACAGGGAGGCGGGGGAGACCCAGTACTTC.

The chain recombines TRBV20-1 with TRBJ2-1, with 8 bases that match TRBD2. Looked up from germline, CDR1 is DFQATT and CDR2 is SNEGSKA (reference sequence). The length of the CDR3 is 15 residues. Trimming removed 3 bases from V and 5 bases from J; junction bases left unmatched: 9. CDR3 bases: TGCAGTGCTAGTGGGATAACTAGCGGCAACAATGAGCAGTTCTTC. Encoded protein: CSASGITSGNNEQFF.

This chain joins TRBV19 and TRBJ1-1; D uncertain. The CDR3 has 11 residues. Per germline, CDR1 LNHDA and CDR2 SQIVND (reference sequence). Trimming removed 6 bases from V and 7 bases from J, with 9 bases in between. As DNA, the CDR3 is TGTGCCAGTAGCGGGGTTAGTGAAGCTTTCTTT. Its translation: CASSGVSEAFF.

V usage is TRBV5-1 and J usage is TRBJ1-2, with TRBD1 matching over 8 bases. Germline CDR1 reads SGHRS; CDR2 reads YFSETQ. This CDR3 is 16 amino acids long. J was trimmed by 5 bases and V by 4 bases; bases with no gene match: 13. CDR3 sequence reads: CASSLTVGRGQYGYTF. CDR3 sequence (DNA): TGCGCCAGCAGCCTGACGGTAGGCAGGGGGCAATATGGCTACACCTTC.

V gene TRBV12-3 or TRBV12-4 combines with J gene TRBJ1-2; D is possibly TRBD1 (5 bases). The CDR3 is 12 amino acids. Between the trimmed V and J ends, which lost 6 bases and 8 bases, there was a span of 13 bases. The CDR3 reads CASSWIGDGYTF. The CDR3 DNA sequence: TGTGCCAGCAGCTGGATAGGGGACGGCTACACCTTC.

This sequence joins TRBV5-5 and TRBJ2-5; 8 positions agree with TRBD2. V lost 4 bases to trimming and J lost 4 bases; unmatched junction nucleotides: 9. Germline CDR1 is SGHKS and CDR2 is YYEKEE (reference sequence). CDR3 length equals 15 residues. CDR3 amino acids: CASSSGLAVRETQYF. CDR3 DNA sequence: TGTGCCAGCAGCAGTGGACTAGCTGTGCGAGAGACCCAGTACTTC.

The chain has TRBV6-6 and TRBJ1-2, with no clear D. Per the germline V gene, CDR1 is MNHNY and CDR2 is SVGAGI (reference sequence). The CDR3 spans 11 residues. The germline V and J ends were trimmed by 6 bases and 3 bases, with 5 bases remaining between them. The CDR3: CASSVDYGYTF. The CDR3 DNA sequence: TGTGCCAGCAGCGTAGACTATGGCTACACCTTC.

This chain links TRBV3-1 with TRBJ2-1; no clear D gene. CDR1 LGHDT and CDR2 YNNKEL come from the germline V gene (reference sequence). V was trimmed by 0 bases and J by 8 bases, leaving 2 bases between them. This CDR3 is built from 11 residues. The CDR3: CASSQEYEQFF. CDR3 coding DNA: TGTGCCAGCAGCCAAGAATATGAGCAGTTCTTC.

The genes are TRBV3-1 and TRBJ2-7, with D unclear. The germline gives CDR1 LGHDT, CDR2 YNNKEL (reference sequence). V gave up 1 base and J gave up 4 bases, with 8 bases separating them. The CDR3 consists of 13 residues. CDR3 residues: CASSQVDGYEQYF. CDR3 nucleotides: TGTGCCAGCAGCCAAGTCGACGGTTACGAGCAGTACTTC.

The rearrangement uses TRBV3-1 and TRBJ1-1, with a possible D match to TRBD1 (6 bases). The V and J ends lost 3 bases and 1 base respectively, with 12 bases between them. CDR1 and CDR2 (germline): LGHDT, YNNKEL (reference sequence). The CDR3 runs to 15 residues. The CDR3 spells CASSHQDRPNTEAFF. The CDR3 region has the DNA TGTGCCAGCAGCCACCAGGACAGACCGAACACTGAAGCTTTCTTT.

This clonotype is a singleton in its sample. The chain couples TRBV2 to TRBJ2-3, with D tentatively TRBD1 (7 bases). The CDR3 length is 15 residues. Germline V gene sequence: CDR1 SNHLY, CDR2 FYNNEI. Trimming removed 10 bases at V and 1 base at J, with 18 bases between. The CDR3 nucleotides read TGTGCCACAGCGGTCAGGGGGGCCGGCACAGATACGCAGTATTTT. It yields the protein CATAVRGAGTDTQYF.

The chain carries TRBV15 and TRBJ2-3, with D maybe TRBD2 (7 bases). CDR1 and CDR2 (germline): LNHNV, YYDKDF (reference sequence). Between the trimmed V and J ends, which lost 8 bases and 1 base, there was a span of 16 bases. The CDR3 is made up of 15 amino acids. The CDR3 sequence: CATARGEGGTDTQYF. The CDR3 DNA follows: TGTGCCACCGCGAGGGGGGAGGGCGGCACAGATACGCAGTATTTT.

This clonotype was seen once. The V and J genes are TRBV6-2 or TRBV6-3 and TRBJ2-5, with D tentatively TRBD2 (5 bases). The CDR3 is 15 residues long. From germline, CDR1 is MNHEY and CDR2 SVGEGT. V was clipped by 5 bases and J by 6 bases, with 19 bases between them. The CDR3 DNA reads as TGTGCCAGCAGTAGCGTTGTCCTAGCTTCGCAGACCCAGTACTTC. As protein: CASSSVVLASQTQYF.

The rearrangement uses TRBV30 and TRBJ2-1; 10 bases agree with TRBD2. The trim removed 2 bases at V and 6 bases at J, leaving 10 bases unmatched. The germline gives CDR1 GTSNPN, CDR2 SVGIG (reference sequence). The CDR3 sequence is 16 residues long. This CDR3 is CAWSFRTSGGVNEQFF. CDR3 nucleotides: TGTGCCTGGAGTTTTCGGACTAGCGGAGGTGTCAATGAGCAGTTCTTC.

The genes are TRBV12-3 or TRBV12-4 and TRBJ2-1; D gene unclear. Trimming stripped 5 bases from V and 5 bases from J, with 7 bases between. There are 12 residues in the CDR3. CDR3 coding DNA: TGTGCCAGCAGTCCGTGGCACAATGAGCAGTTCTTC. The encoded protein is CASSPWHNEQFF.

The chain employs TRBV12-3 or TRBV12-4 and TRBJ2-1, with 11 bases aligning to TRBD2. Trimming took 4 bases from V and 7 from J; bases not matched to a gene: 9. This CDR3 is built from 16 residues. The CDR3 region has the DNA TGTGCCAGCAGTTACCAACTAGCGGGAGCTAAGAATGAGCAGTTCTTC. It specifies CASSYQLAGAKNEQFF.

The chain uses TRBV29-1 and TRBJ2-7; D not certain. The CDR3 contains 11 residues. Trimming took off 6 bases at V and 1 base at J, with 7 bases between the two ends. From germline, CDR1 is SQVTM and CDR2 ANQGSEA. The CDR3 region is CSVRKSYEQYF. The DNA for the CDR3 is TGCAGCGTACGAAAATCCTACGAGCAGTACTTC.